One sample yielded the 10 T cell receptor beta chains listed below, sequenced in a study of cytomegalovirus exposure and HLA in healthy donors. Clones were read by immunoSEQ multiplex PCR, and TCRdb kept only the in-frame ones, dropping some. The data show 300,000 to 400,000 clones, with approximately 88% seen just once and around 0.91% held by the top ten. The sequencing sample was made of PBMCs. Every receptor here comes from a man between 25 and 39 years old in good health and CMV-seronegative.

The rearrangement joins TRBV7-2 to TRBJ1-1; D unclear. The CDR3 contains 13 residues. The ends were cut back, 3 bases at V and 0 bases at J, with 5 bases in the middle. Per germline, CDR1 SGHTA and CDR2 FQGNSA. The CDR3 coding sequence is TGTGCCAGCAGCTTTAAAATGAACACTGAAGCTTTCTTT. Translated: CASSFKMNTEAFF.

The chain links TRBV5-1 to TRBJ1-1; TRBD1 matches at 9 bases. Germline V gene sequence: CDR1 SGHRS, CDR2 YFSETQ. There are 15 residues in the CDR3. V was clipped by 4 bases and J by 3 bases; unmatched bases: 7. The CDR3 reads CASSTRDRDHTEAFF. The CDR3 nucleotides are TGCGCCAGCAGCACCCGGGACAGGGATCACACTGAAGCTTTCTTT.

The V call is TRBV5-6, the J call TRBJ1-6; TRBD1 agrees at 8 bases. Trimming at V came to 6 bases and at J to 6 bases, leaving 8 bases not matched to a gene. CDR1 SGHDT and CDR2 YYEEEE come from the germline V gene. The CDR3 is 15 amino acids. The CDR3 DNA is TGTGCCAGCAACTTAATCCAGGGGGCTAATTCACCCCTCCACTTT. This codes for CASNLIQGANSPLHF.

The rearrangement joins TRBV5-1 to TRBJ1-2; D call uncertain. The germline gives CDR1 SGHRS, CDR2 YFSETQ. V was pared by 7 bases and J by 8 bases, with 12 bases between. This CDR3 has 11 amino acids. The CDR3: CASGERGGYTF. CDR3 in DNA: TGCGCCAGCGGCGAACGCGGGGGCTACACCTTC.

The V and J genes are TRBV6-1 and TRBJ2-1, with 9 bases matching TRBD2. Germline CDR1 MNHNS, CDR2 SASEGT. The CDR3 contains 15 residues. V dropped 4 bases and J dropped 6; count of bases not matched to a gene: 7. The CDR3 DNA is TGTGCCAGCAGTGTTCTGGCGGGGGGGGTCAATGAGCAGTTCTTC. This encodes CASSVLAGGVNEQFF.

The chain carries TRBV6-1 and TRBJ2-5, with 7 bases aligning to TRBD1. There are 15 residues in the CDR3. Germline-derived CDR1 and CDR2 are MNHNS and SASEGT. After removal of 0 bases from V and 2 bases from J, the junction contained 3 bases not matched to a gene. The DNA for the CDR3 is TGTGCCAGCAGTGAAGCAGGGGACAGTCAAGAGACCCAGTACTTC. Its protein is CASSEAGDSQETQYF.

This sequence joins TRBV4-1 and TRBJ2-2; D possibly corresponds to TRBD1 (6 bases). This CDR3 has 17 amino acids. From germline, CDR1 is MGHRA and CDR2 YSYEKL. Between the trimmed V and J ends, which lost 1 base and 5 bases, there was a span of 17 bases. The CDR3 here is CASSQGTWLTGTGELFF. As DNA, the CDR3 is TGCGCCAGCAGCCAAGGGACCTGGCTTACAGGGACCGGGGAGCTGTTTTTT.

The J gene is TRBJ2-7, the V gene TRBV6-5, with D tentatively TRBD1 (6 bases). The CDR3 length is 14 residues. CDR1 MNHEY and CDR2 SVGAGI come from the germline V gene. With 6 bases removed from V and 5 bases from J, the gap between germline ends came to 17 bases. CDR3 loop: CASSLQGQWNEQYF. The CDR3 coding sequence is TGTGCCAGCAGCCTACAGGGCCAGTGGAACGAGCAGTACTTC.

The V call is TRBV6-5, the J call TRBJ1-1; 9 bases match TRBD1. CDR3 length: 16 residues. V shed 3 bases and J 3 bases; nucleotides not matched to a gene: 8. Germline assignment: CDR1 MNHEY and CDR2 SVGAGI. CDR3 nucleotides: TGTGCCAGCAGTTATCAACAGGACAGGGGTCACACTGAAGCTTTCTTT. Residues: CASSYQQDRGHTEAFF.

The V call is TRBV18, the J call TRBJ2-7; the D is unclear. Trimming removed 6 bases from V and 0 bases from J, with 15 bases in between. This CDR3 region has 15 residues. Germline lookup yields CDR1 KGHSH and CDR2 LQKENI. The chain's CDR3 is CASSPTGTNSYEQYF. DNA of the CDR3: TGTGCCAGCTCGCCGACTGGTACCAACTCCTACGAGCAGTACTTC.